The 14 T cell receptor beta chains reported below all come from one sample, sequenced in a study of T cells in Graves' hyperthyroidism and ophthalmopathy (dated by TCRdb to about 2019). The library was built by means of multiplex PCR. Sequencer: Illumina HiSeq 2000. The TCR beta CDR3 regions were amplified from RNA transcripts. A first-round RT-PCR of the TCR CDR3 used the HTBI primer set with the Qiagen OneStep RT-PCR kit. Starting from the raw public reads, TCRdb applied fastp trimming at Q25, assembled clones with MiXCR and retained in-frame beta chains. Rows merge per CDR3 protein into single entries with the most common DNA and genes. The sample table contains approximately 320,000 distinct CDR3 sequences; only one count was recorded for approximately 16% of them. Around 33% of the sample rests with the top ten. Specimen: blood. The receptors shown here come from a young man with Graves' hyperthyroidism.

The chain combines TRBV2 with TRBJ2-1; 11 bases fit TRBD2. The germline CDR1 and CDR2 sequences are SNHLY and FYNNEI. V trimming: 5 bases; J trimming: 3 bases; junction bases outside the gene matches: 6. CDR3 length: 16 amino acids. The chain's CDR3 is CASSPPTSGDYNEQFF. CDR3 nucleotide sequence: TGTGCCAGCAGTCCCCCGACTAGCGGGGACTACAATGAGCAGTTCTTC.

This clonotype was seen repeatedly, ten times or more. The rearrangement links TRBV20-1 to TRBJ2-5; D gene unclear. Germline V gene sequence: CDR1 DFQATT, CDR2 SNEGSKA (reference sequence). V lost 2 bases, J lost 2 bases, and 3 bases lay in between. The CDR3 extends over 11 amino acids. This CDR3 is CSARRQETQYF. Written as DNA, the CDR3 is TGCAGTGCTAGACGGCAAGAGACCCAGTACTTC.

The chain is built from TRBV12-5 and TRBJ1-2; D gene unclear. The CDR3 contains 11 residues. Trimming left V 7 bases short and J 2 bases short, with 5 bases between. In germline, CDR1 is LGHNT, CDR2 FRNRAP. The CDR3 sequence: CASDSNYGYTF. DNA for the CDR3: TGTGCTAGTGACTCAAACTATGGCTACACCTTC.

The V and J genes are TRBV10-3 and TRBJ2-2; D unclear. V was shortened by 6 bases and J by 1 base, with 6 bases between the two germline ends. The germline V gene has CDR1 ENHRY and CDR2 SYGVKD. The CDR3 length is 13 residues. CDR3 protein: CAIRGKNTGELFF. DNA of the CDR3: TGTGCCATCAGGGGGAAGAACACCGGGGAGCTGTTTTTT.

This clonotype was detected many times. The J gene is TRBJ1-1, the V gene TRBV14; no definite D call. The CDR3 length is 13 residues. Trimming stripped 4 bases from V and 2 bases from J, with 8 bases between. Germline V CDR1 and CDR2: SGHDN, FVKESK. The CDR3 is CASSRLPNTEAFF. The CDR3 nucleotides read TGTGCCAGCAGCCGTCTGCCCAACACTGAAGCTTTCTTT.

This clonotype has a count of ten or more. CDR3 protein: CSVFRSSGANVLTF. The CDR3 region has the DNA TGCAGCGTCTTCAGGTCCTCTGGGGCCAACGTCCTGACTTTC. The J gene is TRBJ2-6, the V gene TRBV29-1; D uncertain. Germline CDR1 SQVTM, CDR2 ANQGSEA. The V end lost 6 bases, the J end lost 0 bases, and 9 bases lay between the germline ends. The CDR3 spans 14 residues.

This clonotype has a count of ten or more. The chain couples TRBV5-8 to TRBJ2-3; maybe TRBD2 (6 bases). The CDR3 is 14 residues long. V dropped 5 bases and J dropped 6 bases, with 16 bases sitting between them. The V gene's germline CDR1 is SGHTS and CDR2 YDEGEE. The CDR3 sequence is CASRPGGFGDTQYF. In nucleotides, the CDR3 is TGTGCCAGCAGGCCTGGGGGGTTCGGGGATACGCAGTATTTT.

There are many counts of this clonotype. The V call is TRBV20-1, the J call TRBJ2-7; 10 nucleotides align to TRBD2. The CDR3 length is 15 residues. The J segment lost 1 base and the V segment lost 5 bases, leaving 8 bases of the junction unmatched. From germline, CDR1 is DFQATT and CDR2 SNEGSKA (reference sequence). The CDR3 nucleotides read TGCAGTGCTCCCCTAGCGGGAGTAAGGTCCTACGAGCAGTACTTC. It codes for CSAPLAGVRSYEQYF.

In this sample, this clonotype turned up many times. This chain connects TRBV13 to TRBJ1-1, with D unresolved. This CDR3 region has 14 residues. The V and J ends lost 4 bases and 1 base respectively, with 10 bases between them. Looked up from germline, CDR1 is PRHDT and CDR2 is FYEKMQ (reference sequence). Here the CDR3 reads CASSSWTENTEAFF. CDR3 coding DNA: TGTGCCAGCAGCTCATGGACTGAGAACACTGAAGCTTTCTTT.

For this clonotype: A much larger clone differs from this one at a single base, so this may be a read error. This chain uses TRBV29-1 with TRBJ2-1, with 9 bases that match TRBD1. CDR3 length: 13 residues. Germline CDR1 SQVTM, CDR2 ANQGSEA. CDR3: CSVEGQGYDEQFF. CDR3 coding DNA: TGCAGCGTCGAGGGACAGGGCTACGATGAGCAGTTCTTC.

This clonotype was picked up many times. The rearrangement links TRBV7-8 to TRBJ2-4; maybe TRBD1 (5 bases). The CDR3 has 15 residues. V shed 7 bases and J shed 1 base, with 14 bases lying between them. Germline lookup yields CDR1 SGHVS and CDR2 FQNEAQ. Here the CDR3 DNA reads TGTGCCAGCACCCACTCCAGGGTGGCCAAAAACATTCAGTACTTC. Its translation: CASTHSRVAKNIQYF.

The chain combines TRBV4-1 with TRBJ2-1; weak D call: TRBD2 (6 bases). This CDR3 is 18 amino acids long. Germline V gene data show CDR1 as MGHRA and CDR2 as YSYEKL. Deletions cut 1 base from V and 3 bases from J, with 19 bases between. The CDR3 nucleotides are TGCGCCAGCAGCCAAGTTCAACGACTAGGACGATACTACAATGAGCAGTTCTTC. Protein sequence: CASSQVQRLGRYYNEQFF.

This clonotype was observed at least ten times. The V and J genes are TRBV5-6 and TRBJ2-5; the match to TRBD2 covers 8 bases. The germline V gene has CDR1 SGHDT and CDR2 YYEEEE. This CDR3 is built from 16 residues. The V gene end was trimmed by 0 bases and the J gene end by 4 bases; junction bases not matched to a gene: 8. As DNA, the CDR3 is TGTGCCAGCAGCTTGGAGGTCGGGAGGGCCAGAGAGACCCAGTACTTC. Translated: CASSLEVGRARETQYF.

This clonotype was seen only a few times. In nucleotides, the CDR3 is TGCAGTGCTACGGCGGGAGCAGTAGCGAGCACAGATACGCAGTATTTT. Translated: CSATAGAVASTDTQYF. This chain links TRBV20-1 with TRBJ2-3; 7 positions agree with TRBD2. The CDR3 sequence is 16 residues long. V trimming: 4 bases; J trimming: 0 bases; junction bases outside the gene matches: 10. The germline CDR1 and CDR2 sequences are DFQATT and SNEGSKA (reference sequence).